A selection of T cell receptor beta chains follows, all from one sample in a study of blood T cell repertoires in COVID-19. The assay was immunoSEQ multiplex PCR, and TCRdb's table has in-frame clones only and misses some. The sample lists about 170,000 clones; 87% were seen once. Sequenced sample: peripheral blood. Receptor source: a man aged 18 to 29 with active or convalescent COVID-19. CDR3s include the opening cysteine and the closing phenylalanine or tryptophan. A D gene is named only where the DNA matches it firmly. Only some rows state a clone size, as once, few, many or a class for expanded clones.

TRBD1 TRBJ1-5 TRBV30 NA CAWSILTGGSQPQHF TGTGCCTGGAGTATCCTGACAGGGGGCAGCCAGCCCCAGCATTTT
NA TRBJ1-1 TRBV5-1 NA CASSFVPGGSNTEAFF TGCGCCAGCAGCTTTGTACCCGGGGGATCGAACACTGAAGCTTTCTTT
NA TRBJ1-2 TRBV7-8 NA CASSLNWEGGYTF TGTGCCAGCAGCTTAAATTGGGAGGGCGGCTACACCTTC
TRBD1 TRBJ2-7 TRBV5-1 NA CASNLGQGAYEQYF TGCGCCAGCAATCTCGGACAGGGGGCCTACGAGCAGTACTTC
NA TRBJ1-1 TRBV11-2 once CASSLDPGRGSEAFF TGTGCCAGCAGCTTAGATCCAGGGCGGGGTTCGGAAGCTTTCTTT
NA TRBJ1-1 TRBV20-1 NA CSASTILENTEAFF TGCAGTGCTAGTACGATCTTAGAGAACACTGAAGCTTTCTTT
TRBD2 TRBJ2-7 TRBV11-2 NA CASSPAGLGFYEQYF TGTGCCAGCAGCCCCGCAGGACTAGGCTTCTACGAGCAGTACTTC
TRBD2 TRBJ2-1 TRBV7-9 NA CASRTSGSYNEQFF TGTGCCAGCAGGACTAGCGGGAGCTACAATGAGCAGTTCTTC
NA TRBJ2-1 TRBV7-9 NA CASSPVEGAEYEQFF TGTGCCAGCAGCCCGGTGGAGGGGGCGGAATATGAGCAGTTCTTC
NA TRBJ1-1 TRBV5-8 NA CASSPRRAEAFF TGTGCCAGCAGCCCTAGGAGGGCTGAAGCTTTCTTT
NA TRBJ1-1 TRBV19 NA CASRKGVDRLNTEAFF TGTGCCAGTAGAAAAGGGGTTGACAGACTGAACACTGAAGCTTTCTTT
TRBD2 TRBJ2-7 TRBV7-9 NA CASSSPTGTSGYYEQYF TGTGCCAGCAGCTCCCCAACCGGGACTAGCGGATACTACGAGCAGTACTTC
NA TRBJ2-7 TRBV6-2/TRBV6-3 few CASSYGPRQDYEQYF TGTGCCAGCAGTTACGGGCCAAGACAGGACTACGAGCAGTACTTC
TRBD2 TRBJ2-3 TRBV11-1 NA CASSLVAGGSDTQYF TGTGCCAGCAGCTTAGTTGCGGGAGGGTCAGATACGCAGTATTTT
NA TRBJ2-4 TRBV12-3/TRBV12-4 NA CASIDRAKNIQYF TGTGCCAGCATTGACAGAGCCAAAAACATTCAGTACTTC
NA TRBJ2-1 TRBV6-2/TRBV6-3 NA CASSYTSGVGLYGSYNEQFF TGTGCCAGCAGTTACACCTCAGGGGTTGGTTTATACGGCTCCTACAATGAGCAGTTCTTC
TRBD1 TRBJ1-2 TRBV5-4 NA CASSLASTGVSDYGYTF TGTGCCAGCAGCTTGGCAAGCACAGGGGTGTCCGACTATGGCTACACCTTC
TRBD2 TRBJ2-1 TRBV24-1 few CATSDDSGGARWEQFF TGTGCCACCAGTGATGATAGCGGGGGGGCTCGGTGGGAGCAGTTCTTC
TRBD1 TRBJ2-5 TRBV18 NA CASSPPRTGEETQYF TGTGCCAGCTCACCACCGAGGACAGGGGAAGAGACCCAGTACTTC
NA TRBJ2-1 TRBV9 NA CASSGLLGGGGNEQFF TGTGCCAGCAGCGGGCTCCTGGGGGGAGGCGGGAATGAGCAGTTCTTC
NA TRBJ1-4 TRBV5-1 NA CASSLAVTGTNEKLFF TGCGCCAGCAGCTTGGCCGTGACGGGGACTAATGAAAAACTGTTTTTT
NA TRBJ2-3 TRBV29-1 NA CSGKGEQTSTDTQYF TGCAGCGGTAAAGGGGAACAGACGAGCACAGATACGCAGTATTTT
NA TRBJ1-1 TRBV7-9 NA CASSFLDFNTEAFF TGTGCCAGCAGCTTTCTCGACTTTAACACTGAAGCTTTCTTT
NA TRBJ1-6 TRBV7-9 NA CASSFDSSSSIHLHF TGTGCCAGCAGCTTCGACAGCTCTTCCTCGATTCACCTCCACTTT
NA TRBJ1-5 TRBV19 NA CASRQGSSNQPQHF TGTGCCAGTAGACAGGGTTCGAGCAATCAGCCCCAGCATTTT
TRBD1 TRBJ2-1 TRBV27 NA CASNAGTAPHNEQFF TGTGCCAGCAACGCCGGGACAGCCCCCCACAATGAGCAGTTCTTC
TRBD1 TRBJ2-7 TRBV18 NA CASSEGQGGGYEQYF TGTGCCAGCTCAGAAGGACAGGGCGGCGGATACGAGCAGTACTTC
NA TRBJ1-4 TRBV23-1 NA CASTPPVPLAEKLFF TGCGCCAGCACCCCACCCGTTCCACTCGCTGAAAAACTGTTTTTT
TRBD2 TRBJ2-7 TRBV27 NA CASSLLAGESYEQYF TGTGCCAGCAGCCTACTAGCGGGAGAATCCTACGAGCAGTACTTC
NA TRBJ2-1 TRBV3-1/TRBV3-2 NA CASSLQRQGGQFF TGTGCCAGCAGCCTCCAAAGACAGGGAGGGCAGTTCTTC
TRBD2 TRBJ2-3 TRBV28 NA CASSSSSGDSTDTQYF TGTGCCAGCAGTTCCTCTAGCGGAGACAGCACAGATACGCAGTATTTT
TRBD1 TRBJ2-7 TRBV5-1 NA CASSLTNGQVSYEQYF TGCGCCAGCAGCTTGACCAACGGACAGGTATCCTACGAGCAGTACTTC
TRBD1 TRBJ2-1 TRBV9 NA CASSSGTAAYNEQFF TGTGCCAGCAGCTCCGGGACAGCTGCCTACAATGAGCAGTTCTTC
NA TRBJ2-1 TRBV2 NA CASSLTNEQFF TGTGCCAGCAGCCTAACCAATGAGCAGTTCTTC
NA TRBJ2-7 TRBV18 NA CASSVQLASGNEQYF TGTGCCAGCTCAGTTCAACTCGCGTCCGGGAACGAGCAGTACTTC
TRBD2 TRBJ2-1 TRBV11-2 NA CASSPSGRSYNEQFF TGTGCCAGCAGCCCTAGCGGGCGCTCCTACAATGAGCAGTTCTTC
NA TRBJ1-1 TRBV5-1 NA CASSLRPGPTEAFF TGCGCCAGCAGTCTACGGCCAGGGCCCACTGAAGCTTTCTTT
NA TRBJ2-7 TRBV19 NA CASSMGGLPYEQYF TGTGCCAGTAGTATGGGGGGACTCCCCTACGAGCAGTACTTC
TRBD2 TRBJ2-7 TRBV5-6 NA CASSLGGIAGIPYEQYF TGTGCCAGCAGCTTGGGGGGGATAGCGGGCATTCCCTACGAGCAGTACTTC
NA TRBJ2-7 TRBV12-3/TRBV12-4 NA CASSLFFGEQYF TGTGCCAGCAGTTTATTTTTCGGCGAGCAGTACTTC
TRBD1 TRBJ1-3 TRBV7-6 NA CASSSQGSAYGNTIYF TGTGCCAGCAGCTCACAGGGGTCGGCGTACGGAAACACCATATATTTT
NA TRBJ2-1 TRBV5-1 NA CASSLSTDNNEQFF TGCGCCAGCAGCTTGAGTACAGATAACAATGAGCAGTTCTTC
TRBD2 TRBJ2-3 TRBV11-3 NA CASSLGLAGASTQEDTQYF TGTGCCAGCAGCTTAGGTCTAGCGGGGGCCTCCACCCAGGAAGATACGCAGTATTTT
TRBD1 TRBJ2-2 TRBV9 NA CASSVDRGRLFF TGTGCCAGCAGCGTTGACAGGGGGCGGCTGTTTTTT
NA TRBJ2-3 TRBV24-1 NA CATSDPTYGRRDTQYF TGTGCCACCAGTGATCCGACTTACGGTCGGAGAGATACGCAGTATTTT
NA TRBJ1-1 TRBV3-1/TRBV3-2 NA CASSHVGERGVETEAFF TGTGCCAGCAGCCACGTCGGCGAGCGGGGGGTTGAAACTGAAGCTTTCTTT
TRBD1 TRBJ1-2 TRBV6-5 once CASSEQGDYGYTF TGTGCCAGCAGCGAGCAGGGGGACTATGGCTACACCTTC